The sequence of this T cell receptor beta chain was determined in a study of cytomegalovirus exposure and HLA in healthy donors. Broader study findings: Earlier findings revealed that most TCR beta V segments proved productive either about 90% or about 30% of the time. For most TCR sequences rarity was the rule, although some public TCRs occurred in many donors. In most subjects, TCR beta sequences reportedly gave accurate predictions of HLA-A and HLA-B alleles. Among TCR beta chains, those listed as cytomegalovirus-associated numbered about 160.

Primers: 60 Vbeta forward and 13 Jbeta reverse. Some clones are missing from TCRdb's copy, which holds only in-frame ones; the method was immunoSEQ multiplex PCR. The sample includes around 140,000 clones, 78% of them seen just once. A word on this clone: Its cognate antigen is unknown.

The sample comprised PBMCs. This receptor was identified in a woman in her late teens or twenties in good health and CMV-seronegative.

The CDR3 is CASSRGQGSDTQYF. The CDR3 DNA is TGTGCCAGCTCACGGGGACAGGGGAGCGATACGCAGTATTTT. The rearrangement links TRBV18 to TRBJ2-3, with 10 bases lining up with TRBD1. The CDR3 sequence is 14 residues long. The junction had 4 bases not matched to a gene; V was cut back by 4 bases and J by 6 bases. Germline V gene sequence: CDR1 KGHSH, CDR2 LQKENI.